Sequencing of this T cell receptor (beta chain) was carried out in a study of a mutant IDH1 vaccine in newly diagnosed glioma. Across the study: Averaging 40.4 years of age, treated patients were about 60% male and roughly 40% female. Before enrollment, patients got radiotherapy alone, temozolomide alone, or mostly the combination.

V trimming: 5 bases; J trimming: 1 base; junction bases outside the gene matches: 13. The CDR3 totals 19 residues. Germline V gene data show CDR1 as MNHEY and CDR2 as SMNVEV (reference sequence). Findings and caveats of the study: Top-clonotype changes in peripheral T cells seemed unrelated to pseudoprogression.

Repertoires were generated with immunoSEQ multiplex PCR, while TCRdb's copy carries only in-frame clones and drops some. The sample has tens of thousands of clones, 75% to 85% seen once. Time point noted: week 11, during vaccination. Vaccination comprised doses that each held 300 ug of mutant IDH1 20-mer peptide, plus topical imiquimod. There were new WHO grade 3 or 4 astrocytomas in the donors, and these were IDH1-mutant and ATRX-lost. Comments on this clone: The target antigen is unknown.

The rearrangement links TRBV27 to TRBJ2-6, with 8 bases that match TRBD1. The sample here was PBMCs, taken from a glioma patient whose treatment included an IDH1 peptide vaccine. The clonotype comes from a man aged 25 to 40 with glioma. The CDR3 spells CASSPSGDRFRSGANVLTF. The CDR3 nucleotides are TGTGCCAGCAGTCCCTCCGGGGACAGGTTTCGTTCTGGGGCCAACGTCCTGACTTTC.